This entry concerns a single TCR beta chain. As yet, its antigen is unknown. RNA totalling 0.5 to 1 ug underwent reverse transcription with random hexamers. The amplification used immunoSEQ multiplex PCR on TCR beta CDR3; it spanned 54 Vbeta and 13 Jbeta. One entry per CDR3 protein, called by TCRdb with MiXCR from the immunoSEQ multiplex PCR reads. Among 100,000 to 150,000 distinct CDR3 sequences, approximately 94% were seen once, and the ten largest hold roughly 0.095%. This record belongs to a study of CD8 T cells in Susac syndrome. The germline V and J ends were trimmed by 2 bases and 0 bases, with 6 bases remaining between them. The CDR3 sequence is 14 residues long. Per germline, CDR1 LGHDT and CDR2 YNNKEL (reference sequence). The study's findings and limits: The study conceded that its TCR sequencing and HLA analysis involved relatively few individuals.

Sequencing of TCR beta covered CD8+ and CD4+ T cells obtained from blood. Healthy donors matched for age and sex were used as controls. The sequencing sample was made of CD4+ T cells from PBMCs. This chain connects TRBV3-1 to TRBJ2-3; unclear D gene. The clonotype comes from a human donor in good health. CDR3 residues: CASSQKLSTDTQYF. The CDR3 DNA sequence: TGTGCCAGCAGCCAAAAACTTAGCACAGATACGCAGTATTTT.